These 11 T cell receptor beta chains originate from one sample sequenced in a study of CD8 T cells in Susac syndrome (dated by TCRdb to between 2019 and 2020). Library preparation used the immunoSEQ multiplex PCR assay. RNA was extracted using the RNeasy kit, and about 0.45 to 1 ug of the RNA was reverse transcribed with random hexamers. TCRdb redid the processing of the public reads, applying fastp at Q25 and MiXCR, and retained in-frame beta chains. Every CDR3 protein is listed once, alongside the most common genes and DNA of its rows. The sample table lists a few hundred thousand distinct CDR3 sequences, roughly 93% of them with a count of one. The ten largest clones add up to around 0.15% of the sample. The sequenced sample consisted of CD4+ T cells from PBMCs. The receptors derive from a human donor with Susac syndrome.

The chain uses TRBV5-1 and TRBJ1-2; 8 bases match TRBD1. V lost 2 bases and J lost 4; bases outside the gene matches: 10. This CDR3 is built from 16 residues. Per the germline V gene, CDR1 is SGHRS and CDR2 is YFSETQ. The CDR3 nucleotides are TGCGCCAGCAGCTTAACCGGACAGGGCCAACTCTATGGCTACACCTTC. Encoded protein: CASSLTGQGQLYGYTF. Together with reference TRBV5-1 and TRBJ1-2, the CDR3 gives the full variable domain: KAGVTQTPRYLIKTRGQQVTLSCSPISGHRSVSWYQQTPGQGLQFLFEYFSETQRNKGNFPGRFSGRQFSNSRSEMNVSTLELGDSALYLCASSLTGQGQLYGYTFGSGTRLTVV.

The chain combines TRBV2 with TRBJ1-5, with 8 bases lining up with TRBD1. Germline-derived CDR1 and CDR2 are SNHLY and FYNNEI. CDR3 length: 19 amino acids. V lost 4 bases to trimming and J lost 4 bases; unmatched junction nucleotides: 18. The CDR3: CASSVAGSRGTGDNQPQHF. The CDR3 DNA follows: TGTGCCAGCAGTGTGGCGGGTTCGAGGGGGACAGGAGATAATCAGCCCCAGCATTTT.

V and J are TRBV6-2 or TRBV6-3 and TRBJ1-2; no clear D gene. V dropped 6 bases and J dropped 8 bases, with 13 bases sitting between them. CDR1 MNHEY and CDR2 SVGEGT come from the germline V gene. CDR3 length: 12 amino acids. This CDR3 reads CASSLTAEGYTF. CDR3 DNA sequence: TGTGCCAGCAGCCTAACGGCGGAGGGCTACACCTTC.

The chain combines TRBV29-1 with TRBJ1-3, with D possibly TRBD1 on 5 matching bases. V dropped 4 bases and J dropped 2 bases, with 9 bases sitting between them. The CDR3 contains 13 residues. Germline V gene lookup returns CDR1 SQVTM and CDR2 ANQGSEA. Here the CDR3 reads CSVGQGAGNTIYF. Written as DNA, the CDR3 is TGCAGCGTTGGGCAGGGAGCTGGAAACACCATATATTTT. Together with reference TRBV29-1 and TRBJ1-3, the CDR3 gives the full variable domain: SAVISQKPSRDICQRGTSLTIQCQVDSQVTMMFWYRQQPGQSLTLIATANQGSEATYESGFVIDKFPISRPNLTFSTLTVSNMSPEDSSIYLCSVGQGAGNTIYFGEGSWLTVV.

The sample holds a few counts of this clonotype. The rearrangement joins TRBV6-2 or TRBV6-3 to TRBJ2-7; 10 nucleotides line up with TRBD1. The CDR3 contains 15 residues. Germline CDR1 MNHEY, CDR2 SVGEGT. After removal of 6 bases from V and 3 bases from J, the junction contained 8 bases not matched to a gene. This CDR3 reads CASSPTGDRGYEQYF. Written as DNA, the CDR3 is TGTGCCAGCAGCCCTACGGGGGACAGGGGCTACGAGCAGTACTTC.

In its sample, this clonotype was seen once. The J gene is TRBJ2-5, the V gene TRBV20-1; D possibly corresponds to TRBD2 (6 bases). Germline CDR1 and CDR2: DFQATT and SNEGSKA (reference sequence). V was trimmed by 7 bases and J by 4 bases, leaving 13 bases between them. The CDR3 is 12 residues long. The CDR3 nucleotides are TGCAGTGTCACGCGGGGTGCAGAGACCCAGTACTTC. The encoded protein is CSVTRGAETQYF.

The V call is TRBV6-1, the J call TRBJ1-2; TRBD1 aligns across 10 bases. The ends lost 5 bases at V and 4 bases at J; junction bases unmatched: 19. This CDR3 contains 19 residues. Per germline, CDR1 MNHNS and CDR2 SASEGT. This chain's CDR3 is CASSPFEGTGVPNTYGYTF. The CDR3 DNA follows: TGTGCCAGCAGTCCCTTCGAAGGGACAGGGGTCCCTAACACCTATGGCTACACCTTC.

CDR3 nucleotides: TGTGCCAGCCAAACGACTTCTAGCGGGGGGCTTGGGGAGCAGTTCTTC. Amino acid sequence: CASQTTSSGGLGEQFF. The chain couples TRBV19 to TRBJ2-1, with TRBD2 matching over 11 bases. Looked up from germline, CDR1 is LNHDA and CDR2 is SQIVND (reference sequence). V lost 9 bases, J lost 10 bases, and 17 bases stayed unmatched. CDR3 size: 16 residues.

This rearrangement joins TRBV7-2 to TRBJ2-7, with D hard to call. CDR3 length: 13 residues. Germline CDR1 reads SGHTA; CDR2 reads FQGNSA. V lost 4 bases and J lost 3, with 10 bases in between. CDR3 residues: CASSSPQDYEQYF. The CDR3 DNA is TGTGCCAGCAGCTCCCCTCAGGACTACGAGCAGTACTTC.

The chain has TRBV20-1 and TRBJ1-5, with 9 bases identical to TRBD1. Germline V gene lookup returns CDR1 DFQATT and CDR2 SNEGSKA (reference sequence). The CDR3 is 16 amino acids. Unmatched junction bases numbered 10, after V lost 7 bases and J lost 0 bases. CDR3 nucleotides: TGCAGTGTTCGGACAGGGGCTGGGTATAGCAATCAGCCCCAGCATTTT. It codes for CSVRTGAGYSNQPQHF.

The chain is built from TRBV20-1 and TRBJ1-2; 9 bases map to TRBD1. This CDR3 has 13 residues. Germline V gene sequence: CDR1 DFQATT, CDR2 SNEGSKA (reference sequence). Trimming at V came to 5 bases and at J to 7 bases, leaving 8 bases not matched to a gene. CDR3 DNA sequence: TGCAGTGCTTCTCACAGGGGGCGCGGTGGCTACACCTTC. Protein product: CSASHRGRGGYTF.